Here is one T cell receptor beta chain with its context. The antigen is undetermined. The record originates from a study of identical twins' blood T cells. Study background: Approximately twelve libraries, six alpha and six beta, gave 50 million or so reads.

TCRdb redid the calling of the 5' RACE reads with MiXCR, one entry per CDR3 protein. The data hold 350,000 to 400,000 distinct CDR3 sequences, with about 28% observed a single time. General study findings and limits: Out-of-frame TCRbeta clonotypes reportedly had markedly more similar V usage in twins than unrelated donors. Shared CDR3 clonotype counts tracked mainly the product of cloneset sizes.

This CDR3 comprises 14 residues. The germline V gene encodes CDR1 SGDLS and CDR2 YYNGEE. V lost 0 bases and J 4 bases, leaving 8 bases between the germline ends. This sequence originates from a woman aged 18 to 50 in good health. This chain connects TRBV9 to TRBJ2-1; D might be TRBD2 (5 bases). The material sequenced was PBMCs. The CDR3 DNA reads as TGTGCCAGCAGCGTAGAGGAGGTATACAATGAGCAGTTCTTC. As protein: CASSVEEVYNEQFF.